A selection of T cell receptor beta chains follows, all from one sample in a study of shared clonotypes between healthy human individuals. TCRdb keeps only in-frame clones here, not all; method: immunoSEQ multiplex PCR. The profile covers around 600,000 clones, with about 95% appearing a single time and around 0.12% taken by the ten largest. The sample consisted of naive CD8+ T cells sorted from blood. The receptors were gathered from a woman in her twenties or thirties in good health. Each CDR3 is given with its conserved first and last residue. The order of the fields is D gene, V gene, J gene, clone size, CDR3 DNA, CDR3 protein. D genes are given only for firm matches. Clone size, where shown, is once, few, many, or a class for clones that have expanded.

D gene: -; V gene: TRBV28; J gene: TRBJ1-3; clone size: -; CDR3 DNA: TGTGCCAGCAGTGTTGGAAACACCATATATTTT; CDR3 protein: CASSVGNTIYF
D gene: TRBD2; V gene: TRBV27; J gene: TRBJ2-1; clone size: -; CDR3 DNA: TGTGCCAGCAGTTTAGCGGGAGGGCCGGGGGCGCATGATGAGCAGTTCTTC; CDR3 protein: CASSLAGGPGAHDEQFF
D gene: -; V gene: TRBV5-1; J gene: TRBJ2-3; clone size: -; CDR3 DNA: TGCGCCAGCAGCTTGGGACTAGTCACAGATACGCAGTATTTT; CDR3 protein: CASSLGLVTDTQYF
D gene: TRBD1; V gene: TRBV7-9; J gene: TRBJ2-5; clone size: -; CDR3 DNA: TGTGCCAGCAGCCCGACCCAACAGGGGGCCGAGACCCAGTACTTC; CDR3 protein: CASSPTQQGAETQYF
D gene: -; V gene: TRBV27; J gene: TRBJ2-7; clone size: -; CDR3 DNA: TGTGCCAGCAGTTTCACACCCAGCTCCTACGAGCAGTACTTC; CDR3 protein: CASSFTPSSYEQYF
D gene: -; V gene: TRBV27; J gene: TRBJ2-7; clone size: -; CDR3 DNA: TGTGCCAGCAGTACGCAGGGTTCCGGGTTTCGCGAGCAGTACTTC; CDR3 protein: CASSTQGSGFREQYF
D gene: -; V gene: TRBV2; J gene: TRBJ2-1; clone size: -; CDR3 DNA: TGTGCCAGCACAAGTAGCGCCAATGAGCAGTTCTTC; CDR3 protein: CASTSSANEQFF
D gene: TRBD2; V gene: TRBV7-9; J gene: TRBJ2-5; clone size: -; CDR3 DNA: TGTGCCAGCCTAGCGGTGCCTGAAGAGACCCAGTACTTC; CDR3 protein: CASLAVPEETQYF
D gene: -; V gene: TRBV6-1; J gene: TRBJ1-1; clone size: -; CDR3 DNA: TGTGCCAGCAGTGGTAACAGGGCCTCATGGAAGGCTGAAGCTTTCTTT; CDR3 protein: CASSGNRASWKAEAFF
D gene: TRBD1; V gene: TRBV7-9; J gene: TRBJ1-6; clone size: -; CDR3 DNA: TGTGCCAGCAGCTTATTGGGACAGTCAGAAAATTCACCCCTCCACTTT; CDR3 protein: CASSLLGQSENSPLHF
D gene: -; V gene: TRBV27; J gene: TRBJ2-2; clone size: -; CDR3 DNA: TGTGCCAGCAGTTTATCCTCGGGGAACGCCGGGGAGCTGTTTTTT; CDR3 protein: CASSLSSGNAGELFF
D gene: -; V gene: TRBV27; J gene: TRBJ1-2; clone size: once; CDR3 DNA: TGTGCCAGCCGAATTTTGTATCAGGGGAACTATGGCTACACCTTC; CDR3 protein: CASRILYQGNYGYTF
D gene: -; V gene: TRBV7-9; J gene: TRBJ1-1; clone size: -; CDR3 DNA: TGTGCCAGCAGCCCCCCCAGGGACACTGAAGCTTTCTTT; CDR3 protein: CASSPPRDTEAFF
D gene: -; V gene: TRBV19; J gene: TRBJ1-5; clone size: -; CDR3 DNA: TGTGCCAGTAGTATAGTGGGCGTACGGGGAGATCAGCCCCAGCATTTT; CDR3 protein: CASSIVGVRGDQPQHF
D gene: -; V gene: TRBV19; J gene: TRBJ2-2; clone size: -; CDR3 DNA: TGTGCCAGTAGTATCACCGGGGAGCTGTTTTTT; CDR3 protein: CASSITGELFF
D gene: -; V gene: TRBV7-9; J gene: TRBJ2-5; clone size: -; CDR3 DNA: TGTGCCAGCAGCAAGCCTGGGCAGCACCCGGGGGAGACCCAGTACTTC; CDR3 protein: CASSKPGQHPGETQYF
D gene: TRBD1; V gene: TRBV7-9; J gene: TRBJ2-1; clone size: -; CDR3 DNA: TGTGCCAGCAGCTCACAGGGGCAGTCCTACAATGAGCAGTTCTTC; CDR3 protein: CASSSQGQSYNEQFF
D gene: -; V gene: TRBV29-1; J gene: TRBJ2-7; clone size: -; CDR3 DNA: TGCAGCGTTGAAGAACTACAGGGTGTCCCTTACGAGCAGTACTTC; CDR3 protein: CSVEELQGVPYEQYF
D gene: -; V gene: TRBV20-1; J gene: TRBJ2-3; clone size: -; CDR3 DNA: TGCAGTGCTAGGACAGATACGCAGTATTTT; CDR3 protein: CSARTDTQYF
D gene: TRBD2; V gene: TRBV9; J gene: TRBJ2-1; clone size: once; CDR3 DNA: TGTGCCAGCACCCCGTTGGCGGGAGTCACCCATGAGCAGTTCTTC; CDR3 protein: CASTPLAGVTHEQFF
D gene: -; V gene: TRBV5-6; J gene: TRBJ2-3; clone size: -; CDR3 DNA: TGTGCCAGCAGCTCCGGGACTAGCACAGATACGCAGTATTTT; CDR3 protein: CASSSGTSTDTQYF
D gene: TRBD1; V gene: TRBV27; J gene: TRBJ1-4; clone size: once; CDR3 DNA: TGTGCCAGCAGTTTATTGGCAGGGGGAGATGAAAAACTGTTTTTT; CDR3 protein: CASSLLAGGDEKLFF
D gene: TRBD2; V gene: TRBV4-1; J gene: TRBJ2-1; clone size: -; CDR3 DNA: TGCGCCAGCACGACTAGCGGATCCCTCAATGAGCAGTTCTTC; CDR3 protein: CASTTSGSLNEQFF
D gene: -; V gene: TRBV7-7; J gene: TRBJ2-1; clone size: once; CDR3 DNA: TGTGCCAGCAGCTTAAGGGTCTCGGACGATGAGCAGTTCTTC; CDR3 protein: CASSLRVSDDEQFF
D gene: -; V gene: TRBV29-1; J gene: TRBJ2-2; clone size: -; CDR3 DNA: TGCAGCGTTGAAGACGGGACGAACCCCGGGGAGCTGTTTTTT; CDR3 protein: CSVEDGTNPGELFF
D gene: -; V gene: TRBV9; J gene: TRBJ2-7; clone size: -; CDR3 DNA: TGTGCCAGCAGTCCAGAGGGGATTACCTACGAGCAGTACTTC; CDR3 protein: CASSPEGITYEQYF
D gene: TRBD1; V gene: TRBV7-8; J gene: TRBJ1-4; clone size: -; CDR3 DNA: TGTGCCAGCAGCTTAAGACAGGGACGTAATGAAAAACTGTTTTTT; CDR3 protein: CASSLRQGRNEKLFF
D gene: TRBD2; V gene: TRBV28; J gene: TRBJ2-7; clone size: -; CDR3 DNA: TGTGCCAGCAGTTTTGGTAGAGGGATCATAGCGGGAGCCTACGAGCAGTACTTC; CDR3 protein: CASSFGRGIIAGAYEQYF
D gene: -; V gene: TRBV27; J gene: TRBJ2-7; clone size: -; CDR3 DNA: TGTGCCAGCAGTCTATACACAGGGCATTACGAGCAGTACTTC; CDR3 protein: CASSLYTGHYEQYF
D gene: -; V gene: TRBV28; J gene: TRBJ1-5; clone size: -; CDR3 DNA: TGTGCCAGCAGTTTAGCGTTGACGGGCGTAAGCAATCAGCCCCAGCATTTT; CDR3 protein: CASSLALTGVSNQPQHF
D gene: -; V gene: TRBV2; J gene: TRBJ1-2; clone size: -; CDR3 DNA: TGTGCCAGCAGGGGGATCCGCGATGGCTACACCTTC; CDR3 protein: CASRGIRDGYTF
D gene: TRBD1; V gene: TRBV11-2; J gene: TRBJ2-1; clone size: -; CDR3 DNA: TGTGCCAGCAGCTTAGCCAGGGGGCTGAACAATGAGCAGTTCTTC; CDR3 protein: CASSLARGLNNEQFF
D gene: -; V gene: TRBV6-6; J gene: TRBJ2-7; clone size: -; CDR3 DNA: TGTGCCAGCAGTTACACACAGGGTAGCGACGAGCAGTACTTC; CDR3 protein: CASSYTQGSDEQYF
D gene: TRBD1; V gene: TRBV2; J gene: TRBJ2-3; clone size: -; CDR3 DNA: TGTGCCAGCAGTGAAGGGGGACAGGGGCTTTCCAGCACAGATACGCAGTATTTT; CDR3 protein: CASSEGGQGLSSTDTQYF
D gene: -; V gene: TRBV7-8; J gene: TRBJ1-1; clone size: once; CDR3 DNA: TGTGCCAGCAGCTTAATCACTGAAGCTTTCTTT; CDR3 protein: CASSLITEAFF
D gene: TRBD2; V gene: TRBV10-3; J gene: TRBJ2-7; clone size: -; CDR3 DNA: TGTGCCATCAGTCTTGCGGGAGGTACCTACGAGCAGTACTTC; CDR3 protein: CAISLAGGTYEQYF
D gene: -; V gene: TRBV9; J gene: TRBJ2-7; clone size: -; CDR3 DNA: TGTGCCAGCAGCGAAGGGACTGCCCGTGGGTACGAGCAGTACTTC; CDR3 protein: CASSEGTARGYEQYF
D gene: TRBD1; V gene: TRBV7-8; J gene: TRBJ2-1; clone size: -; CDR3 DNA: TGTGCCAGCAGCTTCGCCGCATCAGGACAGGCATCCTACAATGAGCAGTTCTTC; CDR3 protein: CASSFAASGQASYNEQFF
D gene: TRBD1; V gene: TRBV7-9; J gene: TRBJ2-1; clone size: -; CDR3 DNA: TGTGCCAGCAACCGTGGGGACAGGTACAATGAGCAGTTCTTC; CDR3 protein: CASNRGDRYNEQFF
D gene: TRBD1; V gene: TRBV5-8; J gene: TRBJ1-5; clone size: -; CDR3 DNA: TGTGCCAGCAGCCCCGGGACAGCATTGAGGGATCAGCCCCAGCATTTT; CDR3 protein: CASSPGTALRDQPQHF
D gene: -; V gene: TRBV15; J gene: TRBJ2-2; clone size: -; CDR3 DNA: TGTGCCACCAGCAGAGAAGGGTGGCGCGAGGGAAACACCGGGGAGCTGTTTTTT; CDR3 protein: CATSREGWREGNTGELFF
D gene: TRBD2; V gene: TRBV5-1; J gene: TRBJ2-5; clone size: -; CDR3 DNA: TGCGCCAGCAGCTTCCACTCACTAGCGGGAGGAACGGAGACCCAGTACTTC; CDR3 protein: CASSFHSLAGGTETQYF
D gene: -; V gene: TRBV5-1; J gene: TRBJ2-3; clone size: -; CDR3 DNA: TGCGCCAGCAGCTTGGCGGTGAGGAGGGCTAGCACAGATACGCAGTATTTT; CDR3 protein: CASSLAVRRASTDTQYF
D gene: -; V gene: TRBV25-1; J gene: TRBJ2-7; clone size: -; CDR3 DNA: TGTGCCAGCGCAGGCCCCGGGTCCTACGAGCAGTACTTC; CDR3 protein: CASAGPGSYEQYF
D gene: TRBD1; V gene: TRBV28; J gene: TRBJ1-4; clone size: -; CDR3 DNA: TGTGCCAGCAGTACCGGGACAGGGCACGAAAAACTGTTTTTT; CDR3 protein: CASSTGTGHEKLFF